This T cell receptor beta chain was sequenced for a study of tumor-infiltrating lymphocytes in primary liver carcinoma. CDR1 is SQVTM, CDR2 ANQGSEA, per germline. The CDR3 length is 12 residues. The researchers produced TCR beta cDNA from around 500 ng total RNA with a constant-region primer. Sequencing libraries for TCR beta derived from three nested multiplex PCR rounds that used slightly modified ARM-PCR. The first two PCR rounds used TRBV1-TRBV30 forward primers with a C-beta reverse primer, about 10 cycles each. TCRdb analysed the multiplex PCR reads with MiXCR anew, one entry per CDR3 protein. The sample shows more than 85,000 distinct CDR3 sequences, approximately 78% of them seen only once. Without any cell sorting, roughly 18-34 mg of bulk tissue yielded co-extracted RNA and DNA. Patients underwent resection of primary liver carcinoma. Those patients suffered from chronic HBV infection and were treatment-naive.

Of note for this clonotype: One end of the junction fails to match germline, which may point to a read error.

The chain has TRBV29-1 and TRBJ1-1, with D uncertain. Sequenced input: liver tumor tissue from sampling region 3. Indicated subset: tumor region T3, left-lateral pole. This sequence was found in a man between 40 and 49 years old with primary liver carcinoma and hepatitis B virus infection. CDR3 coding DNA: TGCGGCGTTCGATGGAGCGCGACTGAAGTTTACTTC. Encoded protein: CGVRWSATEVYF. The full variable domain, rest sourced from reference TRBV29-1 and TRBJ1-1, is SAVISQKPSRDICQRGTSLTIQCQVDSQVTMMFWYRQQPGQSLTLIATANQGSEATYESGFVIDKFPISRPNLTFSTLTVSNMSPEDSSIYLCGVRWSATEVYFGQGTRLTVV.